A selection of T cell receptor beta chains follows, all from one sample in a study of radiation and T cells in renal cell carcinoma. Libraries were prepared by immunoSEQ multiplex PCR; TCRdb keeps only in-frame clonotypes and omits some of them. The sample contains more than 60,000 clones, over 80% of which appear only once. This specimen was blood, taken from a patient whose treatment included radiotherapy and nephrectomy. Every receptor here comes from a woman aged 55-70 years with renal cell carcinoma. The CDR3 runs from the conserved cysteine through the conserved F or W. The D gene is left open where the match is weak. Where a row states a size, it is once, few, many or the class of an expanded clone; other rows omit it.

j_gene: TRBJ2-7
len: 14
abundance: .
v_gene: TRBV28
d_gene: .
CDR3nt: TGTGCCAGCAGTTTTCACGGGGTGAGGGAGGAACTGTACTTC
CDR3aa: CASSFHGVREELYF

j_gene: TRBJ2-1
len: 14
abundance: .
v_gene: TRBV6-5
d_gene: .
CDR3nt: TGTGCCAGCAGTTACTGGGGTCGGGGCGATGAGCAGTTCTTC
CDR3aa: CASSYWGRGDEQFF

j_gene: TRBJ1-2
len: 16
abundance: .
v_gene: TRBV27
d_gene: .
CDR3nt: TGTGCCAGCAGTTTGTGGGGGGGCCTAGCTAACTATGGCTACACCTTC
CDR3aa: CASSLWGGLANYGYTF

j_gene: TRBJ1-1
len: 15
abundance: .
v_gene: TRBV10-3
d_gene: TRBD1
CDR3nt: TGTGCCATCAGTGCGCCGGGACAGGGGAACACTGAAGCTTTCTTT
CDR3aa: CAISAPGQGNTEAFF

j_gene: TRBJ1-5
len: 15
abundance: .
v_gene: TRBV6-1
d_gene: .
CDR3nt: TGTGCCGGCATGTCGGGGGCTGGTAGCAATCAGCCCCAGCATTTT
CDR3aa: CAGMSGAGSNQPQHF

j_gene: TRBJ1-2
len: 13
abundance: few
v_gene: TRBV5-8
d_gene: .
CDR3nt: TGTGCCAGCAGCTTGCTTAATAGTTTCGGCTACACCTTC
CDR3aa: CASSLLNSFGYTF

j_gene: TRBJ1-2
len: 12
abundance: .
v_gene: TRBV7-9
d_gene: .
CDR3nt: TGTGCCAGCAGCTGGGACAACTATGGCTACACCTTC
CDR3aa: CASSWDNYGYTF

j_gene: TRBJ1-4
len: 16
abundance: .
v_gene: TRBV5-4
d_gene: TRBD1
CDR3nt: TGTGCCAGCAGCTTGCCCACAGGGGAGGGATTTGAAAAACTGTTTTTT
CDR3aa: CASSLPTGEGFEKLFF

j_gene: TRBJ2-3
len: 17
abundance: .
v_gene: TRBV27
d_gene: TRBD1
CDR3nt: TGTGCCAGCACGTCCACCGCCGTCCAGGGGGCTACAGATACGCAGTATTTT
CDR3aa: CASTSTAVQGATDTQYF

j_gene: TRBJ1-1
len: 16
abundance: .
v_gene: TRBV4-1
d_gene: TRBD1
CDR3nt: TGCGCCAGCAGCCTTACTCGAGGGACAGGGGACACTGAAGCTTTCTTT
CDR3aa: CASSLTRGTGDTEAFF

j_gene: TRBJ1-6
len: 15
abundance: .
v_gene: TRBV6-1
d_gene: .
CDR3nt: TGTGCCAGCAGCTTACAGGGCAAGCCCAATTCACCCCTCCACTTT
CDR3aa: CASSLQGKPNSPLHF

j_gene: TRBJ2-1
len: 17
abundance: .
v_gene: TRBV28
d_gene: TRBD1
CDR3nt: TGTGCCAGCAGCCGTATGGGGACAGGGGGATCCTACAATGAGCAGTTCTTC
CDR3aa: CASSRMGTGGSYNEQFF

j_gene: TRBJ1-4
len: 13
abundance: few
v_gene: TRBV2
d_gene: TRBD1
CDR3nt: TGTGCCAGCAGGAGCAGGGGGCGCCGGGAACTGTTTTTT
CDR3aa: CASRSRGRRELFF

j_gene: TRBJ1-4
len: 17
abundance: .
v_gene: TRBV4-2
d_gene: .
CDR3nt: TGTGCCAGCAGCCAAGGAACAGTCAGGGCGGCTAATGAAAAACTGTTTTTT
CDR3aa: CASSQGTVRAANEKLFF

j_gene: TRBJ2-3
len: 14
abundance: .
v_gene: TRBV6-6
d_gene: TRBD2
CDR3nt: TGTGCCAGCAACCCTAGGGGACTAGCCGATACGCAGTATTTT
CDR3aa: CASNPRGLADTQYF

j_gene: TRBJ1-2
len: 17
abundance: .
v_gene: TRBV28
d_gene: TRBD1
CDR3nt: TGTGCCAGCATGTCGATCCGGGGGACAGGGGGAAACTATGGCTACACCTTC
CDR3aa: CASMSIRGTGGNYGYTF

j_gene: TRBJ1-5
len: 13
abundance: .
v_gene: TRBV14
d_gene: .
CDR3nt: TGTGCCAGCAGCCAGGGAGGCAATCAGCCCCAGCATTTT
CDR3aa: CASSQGGNQPQHF

j_gene: TRBJ1-5
len: 15
abundance: once
v_gene: TRBV27
d_gene: .
CDR3nt: TGTGCCAGCAGTTTTGAGGTGGCAGATAATCAGCCCCAGCATTTT
CDR3aa: CASSFEVADNQPQHF

j_gene: TRBJ1-5
len: 14
abundance: few
v_gene: TRBV28
d_gene: .
CDR3nt: TGTGCCAGCAATCCCTTCTTAGGCAATCAGCCCCAGCATTTT
CDR3aa: CASNPFLGNQPQHF

j_gene: TRBJ2-7
len: 16
abundance: .
v_gene: TRBV27
d_gene: TRBD2
CDR3nt: TGTGCCAGCAGTTCCCTTGGGACTAGCGGGAGTTACGAGCAGTACTTC
CDR3aa: CASSSLGTSGSYEQYF

j_gene: TRBJ2-7
len: 14
abundance: .
v_gene: TRBV28
d_gene: TRBD2
CDR3nt: TGTGCCAGCAAACTAGCGGGACCCTCCTACGAGCAGTACTTC
CDR3aa: CASKLAGPSYEQYF

j_gene: TRBJ2-1
len: 15
abundance: .
v_gene: TRBV6-5
d_gene: TRBD1
CDR3nt: TGTGCCAGCAGTTCGGGACAGTTCGGTTACAATGAGCAGTTCTTC
CDR3aa: CASSSGQFGYNEQFF

j_gene: TRBJ1-5
len: 15
abundance: once
v_gene: TRBV11-2
d_gene: .
CDR3nt: TGTGCCAGCAGCCAAACGGGCGCAGTTTCTGAACCCCAGCATTTT
CDR3aa: CASSQTGAVSEPQHF

j_gene: TRBJ2-6
len: 14
abundance: .
v_gene: TRBV7-3
d_gene: .
CDR3nt: TGTGCCAGCAGCCCAGGGTCTGGGGCCAACGTCCTGACTTTC
CDR3aa: CASSPGSGANVLTF

j_gene: TRBJ1-2
len: 16
abundance: .
v_gene: TRBV19
d_gene: .
CDR3nt: TGTGCCAGTAGTATGTTTATTGGTCATCGGGACTATGGCTACACCTTC
CDR3aa: CASSMFIGHRDYGYTF

j_gene: TRBJ1-1
len: 13
abundance: .
v_gene: TRBV18
d_gene: .
CDR3nt: TGTGCCAGCTCACCACCGGTAGGGGCTGAAGCTTTCTTT
CDR3aa: CASSPPVGAEAFF

j_gene: TRBJ1-1
len: 15
abundance: .
v_gene: TRBV19
d_gene: .
CDR3nt: TGTGCCAGTAGAGCCGACAGGCATGAGAACACTGAAGCTTTCTTT
CDR3aa: CASRADRHENTEAFF

j_gene: TRBJ2-1
len: 16
abundance: .
v_gene: TRBV28
d_gene: TRBD2
CDR3nt: TGTGCCAGCAGTTTATTGGCGACTAGCGGGATACAAAAGCAGTTCTTC
CDR3aa: CASSLLATSGIQKQFF

j_gene: TRBJ2-5
len: 12
abundance: .
v_gene: TRBV29-1
d_gene: .
CDR3nt: TGCAGCGTTGTCCCAGCACAAGAGACCCAGTACTTC
CDR3aa: CSVVPAQETQYF

j_gene: TRBJ2-5
len: 15
abundance: few
v_gene: TRBV9
d_gene: .
CDR3nt: TGTGCCAGCAGCGCCTCCGGGACGTCTGGAGAGACCCAGTACTTC
CDR3aa: CASSASGTSGETQYF

j_gene: TRBJ2-1
len: 11
abundance: .
v_gene: TRBV20-1
d_gene: .
CDR3nt: TGCAGTGCTGCCGACTACAATGAGCAGTTCTTC
CDR3aa: CSAADYNEQFF

j_gene: TRBJ1-1
len: 15
abundance: .
v_gene: TRBV6-6
d_gene: .
CDR3nt: TGTGCCAGCATTCTCCCGGGACAACGAAGGGGTGAAGCTTTCTTT
CDR3aa: CASILPGQRRGEAFF

j_gene: TRBJ2-5
len: 14
abundance: .
v_gene: TRBV28
d_gene: .
CDR3nt: TGTGCCAGCAGTAACAACGTAGGGAAGGAGACCCAGTACTTC
CDR3aa: CASSNNVGKETQYF

j_gene: TRBJ1-3
len: 16
abundance: .
v_gene: TRBV4-2
d_gene: .
CDR3nt: TGTGCCAGCAGCCAAGAATCGCCTGTCTTGGGAAACACCATATATTTT
CDR3aa: CASSQESPVLGNTIYF

j_gene: TRBJ1-4
len: 14
abundance: .
v_gene: TRBV11-2
d_gene: .
CDR3nt: TGTGCCAGCAGGACAGTTCCAACTAATGAAAAACTGTTTTTT
CDR3aa: CASRTVPTNEKLFF

j_gene: TRBJ2-4
len: 19
abundance: .
v_gene: TRBV5-1
d_gene: .
CDR3nt: TGCGCCAGCAGCTTTGAGGCACCCGGGGACCTCAATACCAAAAACATTCAGTACTTC
CDR3aa: CASSFEAPGDLNTKNIQYF

j_gene: TRBJ2-7
len: 14
abundance: .
v_gene: TRBV27
d_gene: .
CDR3nt: TGTGCCAGCAGTTTAACCGGACTTGTCTCCGAGCAGTACTTC
CDR3aa: CASSLTGLVSEQYF

j_gene: TRBJ2-6
len: 15
abundance: once
v_gene: TRBV4-3
d_gene: .
CDR3nt: TGCGCCAGCAGCCTCTGGCCCTCTGGGGCCAACGTCCTGACTTTC
CDR3aa: CASSLWPSGANVLTF

j_gene: TRBJ1-6
len: 15
abundance: .
v_gene: TRBV30
d_gene: TRBD1
CDR3nt: TGTGCCTGGAGCGTACTAACAGGGGATAGGTCACCCCTCCACTTT
CDR3aa: CAWSVLTGDRSPLHF

j_gene: TRBJ2-7
len: 13
abundance: .
v_gene: TRBV29-1
d_gene: TRBD1
CDR3nt: TGCAGCGTTGCTGGGGGACAGGGAGACGAGCAGTACTTC
CDR3aa: CSVAGGQGDEQYF

j_gene: TRBJ2-1
len: 13
abundance: .
v_gene: TRBV7-9
d_gene: TRBD1
CDR3nt: TGTGCCAGCAGGGGACAGGGATTGGATGAGCAGTTCTTC
CDR3aa: CASRGQGLDEQFF

j_gene: TRBJ1-1
len: 14
abundance: .
v_gene: TRBV18
d_gene: .
CDR3nt: TGTGCCAGCTCACCACTTCAGGAATCCACTGAAGCTTTCTTT
CDR3aa: CASSPLQESTEAFF

j_gene: TRBJ1-5
len: 15
abundance: .
v_gene: TRBV28
d_gene: .
CDR3nt: TGTGCCAGCAGTTCCGGACAGCATAGCAATCAGCCCCAGCATTTT
CDR3aa: CASSSGQHSNQPQHF

j_gene: TRBJ1-6
len: 15
abundance: .
v_gene: TRBV6-1
d_gene: .
CDR3nt: TGTGCCAGCAGTTCAGCTTATCCTAAGGGATCACCCCTCCACTTT
CDR3aa: CASSSAYPKGSPLHF

j_gene: TRBJ1-2
len: 14
abundance: .
v_gene: TRBV6-5
d_gene: .
CDR3nt: TGTGCCAGCGGACGGACGACAGACTCTACTGGCTACACCTTC
CDR3aa: CASGRTTDSTGYTF

j_gene: TRBJ2-1
len: 15
abundance: .
v_gene: TRBV5-1
d_gene: .
CDR3nt: TGCGCCAGCAGCGACGACACTGGGTCAGGGAATGAGCAGTTCTTC
CDR3aa: CASSDDTGSGNEQFF

j_gene: TRBJ1-3
len: 15
abundance: once
v_gene: TRBV7-3
d_gene: TRBD1
CDR3nt: TGTGCCAGCAGCAGACAGGGGGGATCTGGAAACACCATATATTTT
CDR3aa: CASSRQGGSGNTIYF

j_gene: TRBJ2-7
len: 12
abundance: few
v_gene: TRBV21-1
d_gene: .
CDR3nt: TGTGCCAGCAGCAAAAGGGGCTACGAGCAGTACTTC
CDR3aa: CASSKRGYEQYF

j_gene: TRBJ1-1
len: 13
abundance: .
v_gene: TRBV25-1
d_gene: .
CDR3nt: TGTGCCAGCAGTGTATCCGGGCCTACGGAAACTTTCTTT
CDR3aa: CASSVSGPTETFF

j_gene: TRBJ2-7
len: 14
abundance: .
v_gene: TRBV2
d_gene: .
CDR3nt: TGTGCCAGCAGTGAAGGTGTCAGTACCTACGAGCAGTACTTC
CDR3aa: CASSEGVSTYEQYF

j_gene: TRBJ2-7
len: 15
abundance: .
v_gene: TRBV19
d_gene: TRBD2
CDR3nt: TGTGCCAGTAGTATAGCCCTGATGACTAGCGGAGAGCAGTACTTC
CDR3aa: CASSIALMTSGEQYF

j_gene: TRBJ1-1
len: 14
abundance: few
v_gene: TRBV5-1
d_gene: .
CDR3nt: TGCGCCAGCAGCTTGGATTCACTGAACACTGAAGCTTTCTTT
CDR3aa: CASSLDSLNTEAFF

j_gene: TRBJ2-7
len: 16
abundance: .
v_gene: TRBV25-1
d_gene: .
CDR3nt: TGTGCCAGCAGTGAATTGGGGGGGCGCTTGTCACACGAGCAGTACTTC
CDR3aa: CASSELGGRLSHEQYF

j_gene: TRBJ1-6
len: 16
abundance: few
v_gene: TRBV2
d_gene: .
CDR3nt: TGTGCCAGCAGTGAAGGAGGAGGAGGGCTTAGCTCACCCCTCCACTTT
CDR3aa: CASSEGGGGLSSPLHF

j_gene: TRBJ2-7
len: 13
abundance: .
v_gene: TRBV6-5
d_gene: .
CDR3nt: TGTGCCAGCGCTTACAGGGCAATTGCCGAGCAGTACTTC
CDR3aa: CASAYRAIAEQYF

j_gene: TRBJ2-5
len: 14
abundance: .
v_gene: TRBV9
d_gene: .
CDR3nt: TGTGCCAGCAGCCCGAGGACACCCCAAGAGACCCAGTACTTC
CDR3aa: CASSPRTPQETQYF

j_gene: TRBJ1-6
len: 15
abundance: once
v_gene: TRBV30
d_gene: .
CDR3nt: TGTGCCTGGAGTATACAGAGCTCCTATAATTCACCCCTCCACTTT
CDR3aa: CAWSIQSSYNSPLHF

j_gene: TRBJ2-1
len: 14
abundance: once
v_gene: TRBV19
d_gene: TRBD1
CDR3nt: TGTGCCAGTAGTATGGGACAGACTTACAATGAGCAGTTCTTC
CDR3aa: CASSMGQTYNEQFF

j_gene: TRBJ2-1
len: 14
abundance: .
v_gene: TRBV18
d_gene: .
CDR3nt: TGTGCCAGCTCACAGGGGGAACTCTACAATGAGCAGTTCTTC
CDR3aa: CASSQGELYNEQFF

j_gene: TRBJ1-1
len: 14
abundance: .
v_gene: TRBV7-9
d_gene: .
CDR3nt: TGTGCCAGCAGCCCGAACCAAATGAACACTGAAGCTTTCTTT
CDR3aa: CASSPNQMNTEAFF